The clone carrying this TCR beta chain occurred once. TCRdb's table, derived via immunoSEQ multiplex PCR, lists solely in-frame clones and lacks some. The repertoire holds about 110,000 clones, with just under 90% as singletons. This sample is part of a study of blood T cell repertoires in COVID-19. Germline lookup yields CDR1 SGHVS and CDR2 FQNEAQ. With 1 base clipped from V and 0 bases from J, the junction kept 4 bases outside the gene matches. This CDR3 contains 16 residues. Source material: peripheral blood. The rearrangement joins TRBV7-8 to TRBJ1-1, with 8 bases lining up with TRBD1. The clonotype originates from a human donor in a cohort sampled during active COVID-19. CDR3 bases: TGTGCCAGCAGCTTAGGGGCAGGGGGCGTGAACACTGAAGCTTTCTTT. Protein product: CASSLGAGGVNTEAFF.